This TCR beta chain was retrieved from a study of cytomegalovirus exposure and HLA in healthy donors. Whole-study context: Ancestry clustering placed around four fifths of several hundred genotyped donors in the Caucasian-associated cluster. Study-wide results and caveats: When the data were analyzed later, several of the most significant clusters appeared to be linked to common viral pathogens. Later, TCR association rates were found to vary by HLA locus, highest for DRB1 and lowest for HLA-C.

As concerns this clone: The antigen is not known.

Researchers ran the PCR with 60 Vbeta and 13 Jbeta primers. The data were produced by immunoSEQ multiplex PCR, yet TCRdb's version contains in-frame clones alone and is incomplete. Seen here are about 170,000 clones, around 73% observed once, and the top ten hold about 4.9%. This CDR3 contains 13 residues. In germline, CDR1 is LNHDA, CDR2 SQIVND (reference sequence). V was clipped by 5 bases and J by 2 bases; unmatched bases: 2. The gene calls are TRBV19 and TRBJ1-2; TRBD1 matches 7 bases. This clonotype was sampled from a woman aged 18-29 years in good health and CMV-seropositive. Specimen: PBMCs. CDR3 DNA: TGTGCCAGTAGTCCGACAGGGAACTATGGCTACACCTTC. Residues: CASSPTGNYGYTF.